This record concerns one T cell receptor (beta chain) sequence. The authors' processing: The authors estimated nucleated cell counts from reference gene primer amplification. The method was immunoSEQ multiplex PCR; TCRdb's version includes in-frame clones alone and lacks a portion of them. That table gives V, J and clone size, and the DNA gave D and trimming. Of roughly 180,000 clones in the sample, 85% were seen once. The record originates from a study of blood T cell repertoires in COVID-19. Study details: COVID-19 samples collected from the United States, Italy and Spain covered acute and convalescent phases. PBMCs, B-cell-depleted T cells, or T cells provided the cDNA or gDNA that made up the material.

Trimming took 0 bases from V and 3 from J, leaving 9 bases between them. The CDR3 loop spans 15 amino acids. Germline V gene lookup returns CDR1 SGHNT and CDR2 YENEEA. Sample: peripheral blood. This receptor was obtained from a woman aged 55-70 years with acute or convalescent COVID-19. V and J are TRBV11-3 and TRBJ2-1; D possibly corresponds to TRBD1 (6 bases). The CDR3 region has the DNA TGTGCCAGCAGCTTAGACAGGGGCAGCTACAATGAGCAGTTCTTC. Amino acids: CASSLDRGSYNEQFF.